This note documents a single T cell receptor (beta chain) sequence. This entry is derived from a study of blood T cell repertoires in COVID-19. Study-wide context: Nucleic acid was either cDNA or gDNA, and it came from T cells, B-cell-depleted T cells, or PBMCs.

The CDR3 totals 14 residues. V lost 2 bases, J lost 6 bases, and 14 bases lay in between. The germline CDR1 and CDR2 sequences are SGHNT and YYREEE (reference sequence). TCRdb's table, derived via immunoSEQ multiplex PCR, lists solely in-frame clones and lacks some. This table has 200,000 to 250,000 clones, just over 85% appearing once. Sequenced input: peripheral blood. J is TRBJ1-1 and V is TRBV5-4, with TRBD1 as a possible D gene (5 bases). This clonotype originated in a man in his forties or fifties with COVID-19, enrolled during active disease. CDR3 amino acids: CASSFQGIEAEAFF. As DNA, the CDR3 is TGTGCCAGCAGCTTTCAGGGAATTGAGGCTGAAGCTTTCTTT.